This T cell receptor (beta chain) was sequenced in a study of early stage breast cancer tumors. About the study: Most invasive tumors, twelve of 16, were ER+/PR+/HER2-.

The germline gives CDR1 SEHNR, CDR2 FQNEAQ (reference sequence). This CDR3 spans 16 amino acids. V shed 3 bases, J shed 2 bases, and the junction held 8 bases outside the gene matches. The data were produced by immunoSEQ multiplex PCR, yet TCRdb's version contains in-frame clones alone and is incomplete. This sample carries tens of thousands of clones, approximately 80% of them seen once, and the ten largest clones take more than 9.5%. The table lists this clone with a count of one. Input material: blood. This TCR came from a person between 55 and 70 years old with breast cancer. This sequence joins TRBV7-9 and TRBJ2-5; the match to TRBD2 covers 8 bases. The CDR3 loop is CASSLVSGGFQETQYF. The CDR3 DNA sequence: TGTGCCAGCAGCTTGGTCAGCGGGGGCTTTCAAGAGACCCAGTACTTC.